Shown below are 30 T cell receptor beta chains from a single sample sequenced in a study of technical replicates of blood from several donors. The data were produced by immunoSEQ multiplex PCR, yet TCRdb's version contains in-frame clones alone and is incomplete. Of 14,000 or so clones in the sample, over 80% were seen once. Sequenced sample: PBMCs. Receptor source: a human donor in good health.

This chain uses TRBV7-8 with TRBJ2-5; the D is unclear. Trimming left V 2 bases short and J 2 bases short, with 12 bases between. The CDR3 is made up of 15 amino acids. CDR1 and CDR2 (germline): SGHVS, FQNEAQ. The CDR3: CASSLNLGLQETQYF. CDR3 nucleotides: TGTGCCAGCAGCTTAAATCTAGGTTTACAAGAGACCCAGTACTTC.

The gene calls are TRBV21-1 and TRBJ2-5; the table gives TRBD1 as D, unverified against the DNA. TRBV21-1 is a pseudogene locus. The CDR3 spans 16 residues. The CDR3 DNA reads as TGTGCCAGCAGCAAAGACAGTTCAATCCCCGAAGAGACCCAGTACTTC. Translated: CASSKDSSIPEETQYF.

This chain joins TRBV19 and TRBJ1-5; D remains ambiguous. V lost 3 bases, J lost 5 bases, and 14 bases lay in between. The germline CDR1 and CDR2 sequences are LNHDA and SQIVND (reference sequence). This CDR3 spans 15 amino acids. In DNA form, the CDR3 reads TGTGCCAGTAGTATTAGTCGCCTGTTAGATCAGCCCCAGCATTTT. It codes for CASSISRLLDQPQHF.

The table lists this clone with a count of one. This sequence joins TRBV27 and TRBJ1-3; TRBD1 agrees at 8 bases. J was trimmed by 2 bases and V by 8 bases; bases with no gene match: 8. CDR3 size: 15 residues. Germline assignment: CDR1 MNHEY and CDR2 SMNVEV (reference sequence). The CDR3 protein is CASGELQGAGNTIYF. The CDR3 nucleotides read TGTGCCAGCGGAGAATTACAGGGGGCTGGAAACACCATATATTTT.

This chain links TRBV19 with TRBJ2-7; a weak D match, TRBD1 (7 bases). The germline V gene has CDR1 LNHDA and CDR2 SQIVND (reference sequence). V gave up 7 bases and J gave up 3 bases, with 16 bases separating them. The CDR3 extends over 14 amino acids. The CDR3 sequence is CASNQGGDFYEQYF. DNA for the CDR3: TGTGCCAGTAATCAGGGGGGAGATTTCTACGAGCAGTACTTC.

This chain connects TRBV28 to TRBJ1-3, with TRBD1 matching over 7 bases. This CDR3 has 13 amino acids. Germline CDR1 reads MDHEN; CDR2 reads SYDVKM. Trimming at V came to 7 bases and at J to 4 bases, leaving 4 bases not matched to a gene. In nucleotides, the CDR3 is TGTGCCAGCAACCCAGGGGGAGGAAACACCATATATTTT. The encoded protein is CASNPGGGNTIYF.

This chain uses TRBV12-5 with TRBJ1-2, with TRBD1 matching 8 bases. The CDR3 covers 15 residues. Losses at the gene ends were 9 bases for V and 5 bases for J; bases not matched to a gene: 14. Germline V gene lookup returns CDR1 LGHNT and CDR2 FRNRAP. CDR3 sequence (DNA): TGTGCTAGGCCCGGGACAGGCCCCAGAGATTATGGCTACACCTTC. Its protein product is CARPGTGPRDYGYTF.

The chain is built from TRBV28 and TRBJ2-6; D might be TRBD1 (6 bases). The CDR3 spans 16 residues. From germline, CDR1 is MDHEN and CDR2 SYDVKM. V was cut by 5 bases and J by 0 bases, with 11 bases left in between. In nucleotides, the CDR3 is TGTGCCAGCAGTCCCCTACAGGGCTCTGGGGCCAACGTCCTGACTTTC. It yields the protein CASSPLQGSGANVLTF.

This clone occurred a few times. This chain joins TRBV7-9 and TRBJ1-1, with TRBD1 identical over 8 bases. Germline CDR1 is SEHNR and CDR2 is FQNEAQ (reference sequence). V shed 6 bases and J 6 bases; nucleotides not matched to a gene: 3. This CDR3 spans 12 amino acids. In DNA form, the CDR3 reads TGTGCCAGCAGGTGGACAGGGTCTGAAGCTTTCTTT. Residues: CASRWTGSEAFF.

This clone has just a few counts. J is TRBJ1-1 and V is TRBV7-9; D ambiguous. Germline CDR1 and CDR2: SEHNR and FQNEAQ (reference sequence). CDR3 length: 13 residues. Between the trimmed V and J ends, which lost 2 bases and 6 bases, there was a span of 10 bases. Here the CDR3 DNA reads TGTGCCAGCAGCTTATATATGGTAGCTGAAGCTTTCTTT. It encodes CASSLYMVAEAFF.

The chain joins TRBV9 to TRBJ1-2; D gene ambiguous. This CDR3 comprises 16 residues. Germline loops: CDR1 SGDLS, CDR2 YYNGEE. The ends were cut back, 0 bases at V and 7 bases at J, with 19 bases in the middle. Here the CDR3 DNA reads TGTGCCAGCAGCGTAGCGGGTCCGTCCGGGTCGAGTGGCTACACCTTC. It codes for CASSVAGPSGSSGYTF.

CDR3 nucleotide sequence: TGCGCCAGCAGTCCAGGACAGCGAGGACGTGGAAACACCATATATTTT. Encoded protein: CASSPGQRGRGNTIYF. The chain uses TRBV23-1 and TRBJ1-3, with a possible D match to TRBD1 (6 bases). TRBV23-1 is filed as an ORF, its function uncertain. The V and J ends lost 4 bases and 3 bases respectively, with 16 bases between them. CDR3 length equals 16 residues.

This rearrangement joins TRBV9 to TRBJ2-3; maybe TRBD2 (5 bases). Germline-derived CDR1 and CDR2 are SGDLS and YYNGEE. This CDR3 has 16 amino acids. Trimming shortened V by 0 bases and J by 3 bases, and 14 bases separated the two germline ends. For the CDR3, the DNA is TGTGCCAGCAGCGTAGCATCGGGGTATGAGACAGATACGCAGTATTTT. Its protein is CASSVASGYETDTQYF.

This clone was seen a few times. The J gene is TRBJ2-7, the V gene TRBV7-9; D gene unclear. V lost 4 bases, J lost 6 bases, and 13 bases lay in between. This CDR3 is 13 amino acids long. Germline V gene sequence: CDR1 SEHNR, CDR2 FQNEAQ (reference sequence). The CDR3 DNA reads as TGTGCCAGCAGCTATATTGAAATCGGCGAGCAGTACTTC. Its protein is CASSYIEIGEQYF.

The chain joins TRBV28 to TRBJ1-1, with TRBD1 matching over 7 bases. From germline, CDR1 is MDHEN and CDR2 SYDVKM. The CDR3 loop spans 16 amino acids. V trimming: 6 bases; J trimming: 2 bases; junction bases outside the gene matches: 12. CDR3 sequence: CASSDARTGLNTEAFF. The CDR3 DNA follows: TGTGCCAGCAGCGACGCGCGGACAGGATTAAACACTGAAGCTTTCTTT.

This chain joins TRBV28 and TRBJ2-6; TRBD1 aligns across 10 bases. V dropped 6 bases and J dropped 2; count of bases not matched to a gene: 7. The CDR3 is 17 amino acids. Germline V gene data show CDR1 as MDHEN and CDR2 as SYDVKM. The CDR3: CASRTGGAGAGANVLTF. The CDR3 DNA reads TGTGCCAGCAGGACAGGGGGCGCTGGGGCTGGGGCCAACGTCCTGACTTTC.

The chain uses TRBV10-1 and TRBJ2-6; D is perhaps TRBD1 (6 bases). The V gene's germline CDR1 is WNHNN and CDR2 SYGVQD (reference sequence). This CDR3 is 16 amino acids long. Trimming cost V 6 bases and J 0 bases, with 12 bases left between them. The CDR3 nucleotides are TGCGCCAGCAGCCGATCAGGGGACTCTGGGGCCAACGTCCTGACTTTC. Translating it yields CASSRSGDSGANVLTF.

This clone has a single count. V gene TRBV4-1 combines with J gene TRBJ2-5; D might be TRBD2 (5 bases). The germline CDR1 and CDR2 sequences are MGHRA and YSYEKL. This CDR3 is built from 16 residues. The germline V and J ends were trimmed by 5 bases and 1 base, with 17 bases remaining between them. CDR3 amino acids: CASSTSGLGFQETQYF. The CDR3 nucleotides are TGCGCCAGCAGCACCTCCGGACTTGGGTTCCAAGAGACCCAGTACTTC.

The genes are TRBV18 and TRBJ1-5; TRBD1 agrees at 8 bases. The CDR3 is 15 amino acids. The V segment lost 3 bases and the J segment 6 bases; nucleotides outside the gene matches: 7. From germline, CDR1 is KGHSH and CDR2 LQKENI. CDR3 in amino acids: CASSPGQGGGQPQHF. The DNA for the CDR3 is TGTGCCAGCTCACCTGGACAGGGTGGAGGTCAGCCCCAGCATTTT.

V usage is TRBV9 and J usage is TRBJ2-3, with 13 bases matching TRBD2. Germline V gives CDR1 SGDLS, CDR2 YYNGEE. The CDR3 extends over 17 amino acids. V was clipped by 3 bases and J by 3 bases; unmatched bases: 7. The CDR3 spells CASSARTSGRGTDTQYF. CDR3 sequence (DNA): TGTGCCAGCAGCGCCCGGACTAGCGGGAGAGGTACAGATACGCAGTATTTT.

The rearrangement joins TRBV29-1 to TRBJ2-3, with 10 bases aligning to TRBD2. This CDR3 has 14 amino acids. Germline trimming cut 6 bases from V and 2 bases from J; bases unmatched to any gene: 5. CDR1 and CDR2 from the germline V gene are SQVTM and ANQGSEA. The CDR3 region is CSVAGLANTDTQYF. Here the CDR3 DNA reads TGCAGCGTAGCGGGACTAGCGAACACAGATACGCAGTATTTT.

The rearrangement uses TRBV5-4 and TRBJ2-7; D is perhaps TRBD1 (5 bases). CDR1 is SGHNT and CDR2 is YYREEE in the germline V gene (reference sequence). V lost 5 bases and J 3 bases, leaving 21 bases between the germline ends. This CDR3 spans 16 amino acids. CDR3 nucleotide sequence: TGTGCCAGCAGTGAGAGAACAGGCCTGAGGCGCTACGAGCAGTACTTC. As protein: CASSERTGLRRYEQYF.

This sequence joins TRBV12-2 and TRBJ2-3; the D call of TRBD1 is as the table states it, not checked on the DNA. TRBV12-2 is described as a pseudogene. The CDR3 spans 16 residues. CDR3 DNA sequence: TGTGCAAGTCGCTTTACAGGGGACCAGGGGGGAGATACGCAGTATTTT. Translating gives CASRFTGDQGGDTQYF.

The chain is built from TRBV6-1 and TRBJ2-3, with unresolved D. Trimming stripped 5 bases from V and 4 bases from J, with 4 bases between. Germline CDR1 reads MNHNS; CDR2 reads SASEGT. The CDR3 runs 11 residues. In DNA form, the CDR3 reads TGTGCCAGCAGTAGCTCAGATACGCAGTATTTT. Translation: CASSSSDTQYF.

The rearrangement joins TRBV28 to TRBJ2-2; TRBD2 agrees at 11 bases. The J segment lost 0 bases and the V segment lost 5 bases, leaving 2 bases of the junction unmatched. Germline assignment: CDR1 MDHEN and CDR2 SYDVKM. CDR3 size: 16 residues. The CDR3 coding sequence is TGTGCCAGCAGTCGACTAGCGGGAACGAACACCGGGGAGCTGTTTTTT. As protein: CASSRLAGTNTGELFF.

The genes are TRBV7-3 and TRBJ1-4; D ambiguous. Per the germline V gene, CDR1 is SGHTA and CDR2 is FQGTGA. Trimming shortened V by 2 bases and J by 0 bases, and 7 bases separated the two germline ends. The CDR3 consists of 15 residues. The CDR3 coding sequence is TGTGCCAGCAGCTTATACGGAGCAACTAATGAAAAACTGTTTTTT. Translating gives CASSLYGATNEKLFF.

The rearrangement uses TRBV19 and TRBJ2-1; weak D call: TRBD1 (6 bases). V was shortened by 3 bases and J by 8 bases, with 14 bases between the two germline ends. In germline, CDR1 is LNHDA, CDR2 SQIVND (reference sequence). The CDR3 is made up of 14 amino acids. CDR3 nucleotides: TGTGCCAGTAGTATGTCGGTGGGGGCCGATGAGCAGTTCTTC. Its protein is CASSMSVGADEQFF. Filled out from reference TRBV19 and TRBJ2-1, the complete variable domain reads DGGITQSPKYLFRKEGQNVTLSCEQNLNHDAMYWYRQDPGQGLRLIYYSQIVNDFQKGDIAEGYSVSREKKESFPLTVTSAQKNPTAFYLCASSMSVGADEQFFGPGTRLTVL.

CDR3 in DNA: TGTGCCATCAGTGAGTTTATAGGACAGGGAGGAGGCACAGATACGCAGTATTTT. This sequence encodes CAISEFIGQGGGTDTQYF. The chain carries TRBV10-3 and TRBJ2-3; 8 bases match TRBD1. V dropped 1 base and J dropped 1; count of bases not matched to a gene: 10. There are 18 residues in the CDR3. The germline CDR1 and CDR2 sequences are ENHRY and SYGVKD.

The CDR3 DNA follows: TGTGCCATCAGTGGACAGGGGGGAGACAATGAGCAGTTCTTC. Protein product: CAISGQGGDNEQFF. The rearrangement joins TRBV10-3 to TRBJ2-1; 9 bases are shared with TRBD1. Losses at the gene ends were 4 bases for V and 5 bases for J; bases not matched to a gene: 3. The CDR3 length is 14 residues. Looked up from germline, CDR1 is ENHRY and CDR2 is SYGVKD.

The V and J genes are TRBV7-2 and TRBJ2-1; 7 bases align to TRBD2. CDR3 length equals 18 residues. Germline CDR1 reads SGHTA; CDR2 reads FQGNSA. Germline trimming cut 5 bases from V and 4 bases from J; bases unmatched to any gene: 17. The CDR3 DNA is TGTGCCAGCAGCCCCGCCCCCCTGGGGGAGGGCGGATACAATGAGCAGTTCTTC. Protein product: CASSPAPLGEGGYNEQFF.